This T cell receptor beta chain derives from a study of blood T cell repertoires in COVID-19 (TCRdb year 2020). Describing the broader study: Samples from collaborators originated in the United States, Italy and Spain and spanned both the acute and convalescent phases of COVID-19. The material from the prospective study consisted of cDNA or gDNA derived from T cells, B-cell-depleted T cells, or PBMCs. Subjects who had been exposed to COVID-19, were actively infected with it, or had recovered from it provided the deeply sampled blood TCRbeta repertoires that made up the dataset. The repertoires were released in a freely available public database meant as a resource for research on the immune response to SARS-CoV-2. Samples came from the ongoing ImmuneRACE study (first 160 participants) plus 1,254 subjects from 6 global collaborators. Nearly every sample came with metadata listing a de-identified subject ID, COVID-19 status, age in years and sex. Where available, HLA class I and class II types were taken from metadata supplied by the sample provider and were not determined by assay-based typing.

Of note for this clone: This receptor's antigen is unknown. Base qualities are not recorded, but no much larger clone differs from it by a single base.

What the study reported, not specific to this receptor: The amount of clinical and demographic metadata varied by source and participant and was provided uncurated.

Each collaborating institution followed its own protocols to collect whole blood in K2EDTA tubes. For TCRbeta analysis, collaborators shipped samples in one of three forms: frozen whole blood, isolated PBMCs, or DNA extracted from either of those sample types. TCRbeta CDR3 regions were amplified from genomic DNA using the immunoSEQ Assay, a bias-controlled multiplex PCR. The authors' analysis ran thus. Within the assay, amplification of reference gene primers was used to estimate how many nucleated cells each sample contained. To quantify the absolute abundance of each unique TCRbeta CDR3 rearrangement, sequence reads were collapsed and filtered. For each sample, productive Simpson clonality was calculated as the square root of Simpson's diversity index over productive rearrangements. TCRdb limited this immuneACCESS table to in-frame rearrangements with V and J called. A share of clones is missing; checked studies link under half to unresolved V genes, and the rest is unexplained. That table is the source of V, J and clone size, and D and trimming were worked out from the DNA. The table for this sample lists 150,000 or so clones; 77% of them were counted only once. The top ten hold roughly 8.6% of the sample.

The CDR3 has 11 amino acids, counting the end cysteine and phenylalanine. The read is trimmed to its CDR3 DNA, 33 bases read in frame from base 1. Trimming costs V 7 bases and J 2 bases, and their ends lie 5 bases apart. The rearrangement joined TRBV12-3 or TRBV12-4 to TRBJ1-1, with the identity of the D gene unclear. The clonotype comes from a woman between 50 and 59 years old with active or convalescent COVID-19. The sequencing sample was made of peripheral blood. The bases are TGTGCCAGCACCATTAACACTGAAGCTTTCTTT. Its coded protein is CASTINTEAFF.